The clone carrying this TCR beta chain was detected only once. Its target is not known. The sequencing template was cDNA reverse transcribed from extracted RNA. Clones were sequenced by immunoSEQ multiplex PCR, and TCRdb holds only the in-frame ones, with some missing. The data contain around 180,000 clones, more than 55% of them singletons. The data derive from a study of CD8+ T cells in alopecia areata. Findings of the study overall: Researchers report lesional scalp, most notably alopecia totalis/universalis, outstripped normal scalp in clonality. Among the top 100, expanded CD8+ clones, as well as scalp clonality, were significantly decreased by tofacitinib. Having just one nonresponder leaves the connection between baseline CD8+ expansion and response unresolved.

The treatment: oral pan-JAK inhibitor, 5-10 mg twice daily. Peripheral blood, together with lesional scalp punch biopsies, was collected from alopecia areata patients. The clonotype originates from a human donor with alopecia areata. This specimen consisted of CD4+ T cells sorted from blood, obtained at approximately week 49, from a patient treated with tofacitinib.

The CDR3 is CAWRGNYGYTF. The DNA of the CDR3 is TGTGCCTGGAGGGGGAATTATGGCTACACCTTC. The chain is built from TRBV30 and TRBJ1-2, with D hard to call. Trimming shortened V by 3 bases and J by 5 bases, and 7 bases separated the two germline ends. CDR1 and CDR2 (germline): GTSNPN, SVGIG (reference sequence). This CDR3 spans 11 amino acids.